The clone carrying this T cell receptor beta chain was detected a few times. This record comes from a study of response to subunit inactivated influenza vaccine. TCRdb analysed the RT-PCR reads with MiXCR anew, one entry per CDR3 protein. Among about 540,000 distinct CDR3 sequences, approximately 20% were seen once, and the ten largest hold roughly 2.8%. These data also featured in a second study, about T cells expressing NK-cell markers. From that second work: 5'RACE template switching built TCR beta cDNA with unique molecular identifiers. A range of 1.0-7.0% of CD8+ T cells consisted of dominant NKG2C+ clonotypes in several donors.

This receptor was identified in a man aged 45-65 years who received an inactivated influenza vaccine. The material was CD4+ T cells sorted from PBMCs, obtained about 11 days after vaccination.

The CDR3 DNA follows: TGTGCCACCAGGTGGATGGGGATTTCGAACACCGGGGAGCTGTTTTTT. Residues: CATRWMGISNTGELFF. This sequence joins TRBV24-1 and TRBJ2-2; D is undetermined. V lost 7 bases to trimming and J lost 0 bases, with 14 bases between them. Germline V gives CDR1 KGHDR, CDR2 SFDVKD. The CDR3 covers 16 residues.